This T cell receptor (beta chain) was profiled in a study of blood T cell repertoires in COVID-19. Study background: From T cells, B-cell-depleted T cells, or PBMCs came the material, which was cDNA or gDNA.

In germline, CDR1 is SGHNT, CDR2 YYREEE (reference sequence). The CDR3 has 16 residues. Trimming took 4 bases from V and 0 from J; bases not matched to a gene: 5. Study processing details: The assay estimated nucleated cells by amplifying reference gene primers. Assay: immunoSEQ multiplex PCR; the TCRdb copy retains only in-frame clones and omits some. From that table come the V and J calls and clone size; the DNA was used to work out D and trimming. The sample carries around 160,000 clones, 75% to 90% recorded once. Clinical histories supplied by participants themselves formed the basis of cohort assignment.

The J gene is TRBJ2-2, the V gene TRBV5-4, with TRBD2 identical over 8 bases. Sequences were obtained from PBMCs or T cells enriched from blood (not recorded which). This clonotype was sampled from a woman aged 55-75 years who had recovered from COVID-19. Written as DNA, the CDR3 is TGTGCCAGCAGCGCGGGAGGATCTTCGAACACCGGGGAGCTGTTTTTT. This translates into CASSAGGSSNTGELFF.